The rows below give T cell receptor beta chains drawn from one sample of a study of regulatory T cells in long-lasting Graves disease. TCRdb reanalysed the multiplex PCR reads using MiXCR and keeps one entry per CDR3 protein. The sample has about 360,000 distinct CDR3 sequences; about a sixth are singletons. A further study also used this sample, focusing on T cells in Graves' hyperthyroidism and ophthalmopathy.

Specimen: peripheral blood mononuclear cells (PBMCs), collected at new diagnosis, from a patient treated with antithyroid drugs. These receptors all stem from a woman under 30 with Graves disease. Each CDR3 is given with its conserved first and last residue. A D gene is named only where the DNA matches it firmly. Expanded clones get a size class; other rows say once, few or many, or leave the size out.

size: NA
D: TRBD2
V: TRBV29-1
J: TRBJ2-3
CDR3: CSVGLAASTDTQYF
DNA: TGCAGCGTTGGCCTAGCGGCCAGCACAGATACGCAGTATTTT

size: few
D: NA
V: TRBV7-9
J: TRBJ1-2
CDR3: CASSFLGNYGYTF
DNA: TGTGCCAGCAGCTTTTTAGGGAACTATGGCTACACCTTC

size: many
D: NA
V: TRBV28
J: TRBJ1-2
CDR3: CASRQLRGPYGYTF
DNA: TGTGCCAGCAGACAGCTCAGGGGCCCCTATGGCTACACCTTC

size: many
D: TRBD2
V: TRBV3-1
J: TRBJ2-1
CDR3: CASSQDQGTSNEQFF
DNA: TGTGCCAGCAGCCAAGATCAAGGGACTAGCAATGAGCAGTTCTTC

size: many
D: NA
V: TRBV2
J: TRBJ1-5
CDR3: CASSEADNSNQPQHF
DNA: TGTGCCAGCAGTGAAGCGGACAATAGCAATCAGCCCCAGCATTTT

size: many
D: TRBD1
V: TRBV12-5
J: TRBJ2-5
CDR3: CASGPGTGVETQYF
DNA: TGTGCTAGTGGTCCGGGGACAGGGGTAGAGACCCAGTACTTC

size: NA
D: NA
V: TRBV29-1
J: TRBJ1-2
CDR3: CSAEPSYGYTF
DNA: TGCAGCGCTGAACCGAGCTATGGCTACACCTTC

size: many
D: TRBD1
V: TRBV2
J: TRBJ2-7
CDR3: CASRIGTAARSSYEQYF
DNA: TGTGCCAGCAGAATCGGGACAGCCGCTAGGAGCTCCTACGAGCAGTACTTC

size: many
D: NA
V: TRBV5-1
J: TRBJ2-3
CDR3: CASSFGQAGGDTQYF
DNA: TGCGCCAGCAGCTTCGGACAGGCGGGGGGAGATACGCAGTATTTT

size: few
D: NA
V: TRBV30
J: TRBJ2-1
CDR3: CAWSTGRSDEQFF
DNA: TGTGCCTGGAGTACGGGCAGGTCGGATGAGCAGTTCTTC

size: NA
D: TRBD2
V: TRBV5-1
J: TRBJ2-1
CDR3: CASSSRTSGLLYNEQFF
DNA: TGCGCCAGCAGCAGCCGGACTAGCGGCCTTCTCTACAATGAGCAGTTCTTC

size: many
D: NA
V: TRBV6-2/TRBV6-3
J: TRBJ2-2
CDR3: CASSEATGELFF
DNA: TGTGCCAGCAGTGAAGCGACCGGGGAGCTGTTTTTT

size: many
D: NA
V: TRBV7-2
J: TRBJ2-3
CDR3: CASSFMAFGSTDTQYF
DNA: TGTGCCAGCAGCTTTATGGCTTTCGGATCCACAGATACGCAGTATTTT

size: many
D: NA
V: TRBV20-1
J: TRBJ1-4
CDR3: CSALGATNEKLFF
DNA: TGCAGTGCCTTGGGGGCAACTAATGAAAAACTGTTTTTT

size: NA
D: TRBD2
V: TRBV2
J: TRBJ2-3
CDR3: CASRETSGRARSTDTQYF
DNA: TGTGCCAGCAGGGAAACTAGCGGGAGGGCCCGGAGCACAGATACGCAGTATTTT

size: NA
D: TRBD2
V: TRBV20-1
J: TRBJ2-7
CDR3: CSASPGTSGPYEQYF
DNA: TGCAGTGCTAGCCCAGGGACTAGCGGGCCCTACGAGCAGTACTTC

size: once
D: NA
V: TRBV10-3
J: TRBJ2-3
CDR3: CAISESTSQYF
DNA: TGTGCCATCAGTGAGTCGACTTCGCAGTATTTT

size: many
D: NA
V: TRBV30
J: TRBJ1-3
CDR3: CAWSRSSGNTIYF
DNA: TGTGCCTGGAGTAGGTCCTCTGGAAACACCATATATTTT

size: NA
D: TRBD2
V: TRBV19
J: TRBJ2-7
CDR3: CASSDSGRVDYEQYF
DNA: TGTGCCAGTAGTGATAGCGGGAGAGTAGACTACGAGCAGTACTTC

size: NA
D: TRBD1
V: TRBV27
J: TRBJ1-4
CDR3: CASSYARTGAIIEKLFF
DNA: TGTGCCAGCAGTTATGCGAGGACAGGGGCGATTATTGAAAAACTGTTTTTT

size: many
D: NA
V: TRBV5-1
J: TRBJ2-5
CDR3: CASSLGRSGETQYF
DNA: TGCGCCAGCAGCTTGGGCAGGTCTGGAGAGACCCAGTACTTC

size: many
D: NA
V: TRBV30
J: TRBJ2-2
CDR3: CAFPGHLNTGELFF
DNA: TGTGCCTTCCCCGGGCACTTGAACACCGGGGAGCTGTTTTTT

size: NA
D: NA
V: TRBV28
J: TRBJ2-1
CDR3: CASSFGWSSEQFF
DNA: TGTGCCAGCAGTTTCGGATGGAGCAGTGAGCAGTTCTTC